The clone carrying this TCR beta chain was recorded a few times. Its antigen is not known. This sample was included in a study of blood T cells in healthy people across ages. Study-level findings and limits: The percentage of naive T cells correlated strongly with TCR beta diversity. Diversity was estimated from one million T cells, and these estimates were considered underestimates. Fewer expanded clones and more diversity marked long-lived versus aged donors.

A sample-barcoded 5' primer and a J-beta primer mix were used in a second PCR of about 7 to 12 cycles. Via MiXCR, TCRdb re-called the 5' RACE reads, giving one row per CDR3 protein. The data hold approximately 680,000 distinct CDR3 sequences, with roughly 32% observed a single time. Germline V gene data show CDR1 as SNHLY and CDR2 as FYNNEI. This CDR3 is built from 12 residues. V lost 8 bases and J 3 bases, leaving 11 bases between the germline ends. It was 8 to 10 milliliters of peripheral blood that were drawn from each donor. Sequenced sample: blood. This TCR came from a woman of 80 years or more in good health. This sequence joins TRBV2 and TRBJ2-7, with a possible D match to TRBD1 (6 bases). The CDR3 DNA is TGTGCCAGCGGGGGCAGCTTCTACGAGCAGTACTTC. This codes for CASGGSFYEQYF.